This TCR beta chain comes out of a study of T cell clonotyping in hematopoietic cell transplantation. Study-wide points: Graft donor and pretransplant recipient Inverse Simpson Index values predicted broader posttransplant TCR diversity.

V was cut by 3 bases and J by 14 bases, with 19 bases left in between. The CDR3 contains 12 residues. Germline V CDR1 and CDR2: GTSNPN, SVGIG (reference sequence). The repertoire was sequenced with immunoSEQ multiplex PCR; TCRdb's copy has only in-frame clones and lacks some. The repertoire consists of roughly 2,900 clones, with almost 85% occurring once and the leading ten covering 5.5% to 7.5%. Worth noting for this clone: What it binds is not known.

Recipient blood drawn about 28 days pretransplant and days 30, 100, 180 after. The TCR comes from a male patient aged 60 to 75 who had an allogeneic stem cell transplant, so T cells may come from the graft donor. Some clones in this sample may be carry-over from other donors' samples. J is TRBJ1-2 and V is TRBV30; no clear D. This sample comprised peripheral blood mononuclear cells, obtained 30 days after allogeneic stem cell transplant. CDR3 in amino acids: CAWRYMRGLWTF. The CDR3 bases are TGTGCCTGGAGATACATGCGTGGACTGTGGACCTTC.